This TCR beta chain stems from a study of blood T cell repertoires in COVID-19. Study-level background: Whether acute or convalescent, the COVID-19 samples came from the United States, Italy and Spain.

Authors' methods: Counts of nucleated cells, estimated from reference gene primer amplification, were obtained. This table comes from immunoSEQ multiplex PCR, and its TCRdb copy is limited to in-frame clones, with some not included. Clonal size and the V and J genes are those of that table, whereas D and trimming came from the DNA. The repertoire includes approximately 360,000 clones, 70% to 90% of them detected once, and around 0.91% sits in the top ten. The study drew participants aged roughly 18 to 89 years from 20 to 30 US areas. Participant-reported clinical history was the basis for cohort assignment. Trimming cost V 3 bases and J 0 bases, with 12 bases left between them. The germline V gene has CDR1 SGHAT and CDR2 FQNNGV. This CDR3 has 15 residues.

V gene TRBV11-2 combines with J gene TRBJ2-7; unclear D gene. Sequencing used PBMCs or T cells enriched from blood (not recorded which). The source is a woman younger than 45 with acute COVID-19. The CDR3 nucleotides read TGTGCCAGCAGCTTTCGCTGGAGTAGCTCCTACGAGCAGTACTTC. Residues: CASSFRWSSSYEQYF.